This T cell receptor (beta chain) appears in the sequencing data of a study of shared T cell receptors in the human thymus. Method: immunoSEQ multiplex PCR; TCRdb's copy keeps in-frame clones and lacks some. This table holds roughly 700,000 clones, more than 75% found once. The CDR3 runs 15 residues. Between the trimmed V and J ends, which lost 4 bases and 0 bases, there was a span of 7 bases. Looked up from germline, CDR1 is SGHDN and CDR2 is FVKESK. These data also featured in a second study, about human thymus T cells. That report adds: Related research described strongly overlapping thymic repertoires in unrelated people.

This TCR was recovered from a boy less than two years old with a congenital heart defect. The rearrangement links TRBV14 to TRBJ2-6, with D unclear. The sequenced sample consisted of thymocytes. The CDR3 is CASSPPNSGANVLTF. The DNA of the CDR3 is TGTGCCAGCAGCCCCCCCAACTCTGGGGCCAACGTCCTGACTTTC.